The rows below give T cell receptor beta chains drawn from one sample of a study of blood T cell repertoires in COVID-19. Repertoires were generated with immunoSEQ multiplex PCR, while TCRdb's copy carries only in-frame clones and drops some. The sample contains some 250,000 clones, about three quarters of which appear only once. Sequencing was carried out using peripheral blood. These receptors all stem from a woman aged 80 or older with acute or convalescent COVID-19. CDR3s include the opening cysteine and the closing phenylalanine or tryptophan. The order of the fields is clone size, J gene, D gene, V gene, CDR3 protein, CDR3 DNA. D genes are given only for firm matches. A clone size is listed for some rows: how often the clone was seen (once, few, many), or a class if it is expanded.

- TRBJ2-7 TRBD2 TRBV4-1 CASSQGLAGGFTYEQYF TGCGCCAGCAGCCAAGGCCTAGCGGGGGGCTTTACCTACGAGCAGTACTTC
- TRBJ2-7 - TRBV18 CASSATMWTESYEQYF TGTGCCAGCTCAGCCACTATGTGGACAGAGAGTTACGAGCAGTACTTC
- TRBJ1-4 TRBD1 TRBV10-3 CAISDPGQATNEKLFF TGTGCCATCAGTGACCCCGGACAGGCAACTAATGAAAAACTGTTTTTT
once TRBJ1-1 - TRBV19 CASSDRFAEAFF TGTGCCAGTAGTGACAGGTTCGCTGAAGCTTTCTTT
few TRBJ1-3 - TRBV18 CASFVDNSGNTIYF TGTGCCAGCTTCGTCGACAACTCTGGAAACACCATATATTTT
- TRBJ1-1 - TRBV4-1 CASSQVGTRKRNTEAFF TGCGCCAGCAGCCAAGTTGGGACACGGAAAAGGAACACTGAAGCTTTCTTT
- TRBJ1-1 - TRBV6-5 CASSYSGTPGTEAFF TGTGCCAGCAGTTACTCAGGGACTCCGGGGACTGAAGCTTTCTTT
- TRBJ1-4 TRBD1 TRBV5-1 CASSLEGAREKLFF TGCGCCAGCAGCTTGGAGGGGGCGCGGGAAAAACTGTTTTTT
- TRBJ1-2 - TRBV2 CASSDRGSAYGYTF TGTGCCAGCAGTGATAGGGGGAGCGCATATGGCTACACCTTC
- TRBJ2-1 TRBD2 TRBV7-2 CASSFTSSGSYNEQFF TGTGCCAGCAGCTTTACTTCTAGCGGGAGTTACAATGAGCAGTTCTTC
- TRBJ2-5 - TRBV5-1 CASSWVKRAGETQYF TGCGCCAGCAGCTGGGTAAAAAGGGCGGGGGAGACCCAGTACTTC
- TRBJ2-5 - TRBV11-1 CASSLVWEETQYF TGTGCCAGCAGCTTAGTTTGGGAGGAGACCCAGTACTTC
- TRBJ1-1 TRBD1 TRBV2 CASSEQTGSATEAFF TGTGCCAGCAGTGAGCAGACAGGGAGTGCGACTGAAGCTTTCTTT
once TRBJ1-2 TRBD1 TRBV29-1 CSVSGQGVYGYTF TGCAGCGTTTCAGGACAGGGAGTTTATGGCTACACCTTC
- TRBJ1-5 - TRBV2 CASSELNSNQPQHF TGTGCCAGCAGTGAGTTAAATAGCAATCAGCCCCAGCATTTT
- TRBJ1-4 TRBD1 TRBV4-2 CASSQDTAGGATNEKLFF TGTGCCAGCAGCCAAGATACGGCAGGGGGAGCAACTAATGAAAAACTGTTTTTT
- TRBJ2-3 - TRBV2 CASSSAPLAENTDTQYF TGTGCCAGCAGCTCAGCCCCACTCGCGGAGAACACAGATACGCAGTATTTT
- TRBJ2-3 TRBD1 TRBV5-4 CASSLGGTGAWLGTDTQYF TGTGCCAGCAGCTTGGGGGGGACAGGGGCTTGGCTTGGCACAGATACGCAGTATTTT